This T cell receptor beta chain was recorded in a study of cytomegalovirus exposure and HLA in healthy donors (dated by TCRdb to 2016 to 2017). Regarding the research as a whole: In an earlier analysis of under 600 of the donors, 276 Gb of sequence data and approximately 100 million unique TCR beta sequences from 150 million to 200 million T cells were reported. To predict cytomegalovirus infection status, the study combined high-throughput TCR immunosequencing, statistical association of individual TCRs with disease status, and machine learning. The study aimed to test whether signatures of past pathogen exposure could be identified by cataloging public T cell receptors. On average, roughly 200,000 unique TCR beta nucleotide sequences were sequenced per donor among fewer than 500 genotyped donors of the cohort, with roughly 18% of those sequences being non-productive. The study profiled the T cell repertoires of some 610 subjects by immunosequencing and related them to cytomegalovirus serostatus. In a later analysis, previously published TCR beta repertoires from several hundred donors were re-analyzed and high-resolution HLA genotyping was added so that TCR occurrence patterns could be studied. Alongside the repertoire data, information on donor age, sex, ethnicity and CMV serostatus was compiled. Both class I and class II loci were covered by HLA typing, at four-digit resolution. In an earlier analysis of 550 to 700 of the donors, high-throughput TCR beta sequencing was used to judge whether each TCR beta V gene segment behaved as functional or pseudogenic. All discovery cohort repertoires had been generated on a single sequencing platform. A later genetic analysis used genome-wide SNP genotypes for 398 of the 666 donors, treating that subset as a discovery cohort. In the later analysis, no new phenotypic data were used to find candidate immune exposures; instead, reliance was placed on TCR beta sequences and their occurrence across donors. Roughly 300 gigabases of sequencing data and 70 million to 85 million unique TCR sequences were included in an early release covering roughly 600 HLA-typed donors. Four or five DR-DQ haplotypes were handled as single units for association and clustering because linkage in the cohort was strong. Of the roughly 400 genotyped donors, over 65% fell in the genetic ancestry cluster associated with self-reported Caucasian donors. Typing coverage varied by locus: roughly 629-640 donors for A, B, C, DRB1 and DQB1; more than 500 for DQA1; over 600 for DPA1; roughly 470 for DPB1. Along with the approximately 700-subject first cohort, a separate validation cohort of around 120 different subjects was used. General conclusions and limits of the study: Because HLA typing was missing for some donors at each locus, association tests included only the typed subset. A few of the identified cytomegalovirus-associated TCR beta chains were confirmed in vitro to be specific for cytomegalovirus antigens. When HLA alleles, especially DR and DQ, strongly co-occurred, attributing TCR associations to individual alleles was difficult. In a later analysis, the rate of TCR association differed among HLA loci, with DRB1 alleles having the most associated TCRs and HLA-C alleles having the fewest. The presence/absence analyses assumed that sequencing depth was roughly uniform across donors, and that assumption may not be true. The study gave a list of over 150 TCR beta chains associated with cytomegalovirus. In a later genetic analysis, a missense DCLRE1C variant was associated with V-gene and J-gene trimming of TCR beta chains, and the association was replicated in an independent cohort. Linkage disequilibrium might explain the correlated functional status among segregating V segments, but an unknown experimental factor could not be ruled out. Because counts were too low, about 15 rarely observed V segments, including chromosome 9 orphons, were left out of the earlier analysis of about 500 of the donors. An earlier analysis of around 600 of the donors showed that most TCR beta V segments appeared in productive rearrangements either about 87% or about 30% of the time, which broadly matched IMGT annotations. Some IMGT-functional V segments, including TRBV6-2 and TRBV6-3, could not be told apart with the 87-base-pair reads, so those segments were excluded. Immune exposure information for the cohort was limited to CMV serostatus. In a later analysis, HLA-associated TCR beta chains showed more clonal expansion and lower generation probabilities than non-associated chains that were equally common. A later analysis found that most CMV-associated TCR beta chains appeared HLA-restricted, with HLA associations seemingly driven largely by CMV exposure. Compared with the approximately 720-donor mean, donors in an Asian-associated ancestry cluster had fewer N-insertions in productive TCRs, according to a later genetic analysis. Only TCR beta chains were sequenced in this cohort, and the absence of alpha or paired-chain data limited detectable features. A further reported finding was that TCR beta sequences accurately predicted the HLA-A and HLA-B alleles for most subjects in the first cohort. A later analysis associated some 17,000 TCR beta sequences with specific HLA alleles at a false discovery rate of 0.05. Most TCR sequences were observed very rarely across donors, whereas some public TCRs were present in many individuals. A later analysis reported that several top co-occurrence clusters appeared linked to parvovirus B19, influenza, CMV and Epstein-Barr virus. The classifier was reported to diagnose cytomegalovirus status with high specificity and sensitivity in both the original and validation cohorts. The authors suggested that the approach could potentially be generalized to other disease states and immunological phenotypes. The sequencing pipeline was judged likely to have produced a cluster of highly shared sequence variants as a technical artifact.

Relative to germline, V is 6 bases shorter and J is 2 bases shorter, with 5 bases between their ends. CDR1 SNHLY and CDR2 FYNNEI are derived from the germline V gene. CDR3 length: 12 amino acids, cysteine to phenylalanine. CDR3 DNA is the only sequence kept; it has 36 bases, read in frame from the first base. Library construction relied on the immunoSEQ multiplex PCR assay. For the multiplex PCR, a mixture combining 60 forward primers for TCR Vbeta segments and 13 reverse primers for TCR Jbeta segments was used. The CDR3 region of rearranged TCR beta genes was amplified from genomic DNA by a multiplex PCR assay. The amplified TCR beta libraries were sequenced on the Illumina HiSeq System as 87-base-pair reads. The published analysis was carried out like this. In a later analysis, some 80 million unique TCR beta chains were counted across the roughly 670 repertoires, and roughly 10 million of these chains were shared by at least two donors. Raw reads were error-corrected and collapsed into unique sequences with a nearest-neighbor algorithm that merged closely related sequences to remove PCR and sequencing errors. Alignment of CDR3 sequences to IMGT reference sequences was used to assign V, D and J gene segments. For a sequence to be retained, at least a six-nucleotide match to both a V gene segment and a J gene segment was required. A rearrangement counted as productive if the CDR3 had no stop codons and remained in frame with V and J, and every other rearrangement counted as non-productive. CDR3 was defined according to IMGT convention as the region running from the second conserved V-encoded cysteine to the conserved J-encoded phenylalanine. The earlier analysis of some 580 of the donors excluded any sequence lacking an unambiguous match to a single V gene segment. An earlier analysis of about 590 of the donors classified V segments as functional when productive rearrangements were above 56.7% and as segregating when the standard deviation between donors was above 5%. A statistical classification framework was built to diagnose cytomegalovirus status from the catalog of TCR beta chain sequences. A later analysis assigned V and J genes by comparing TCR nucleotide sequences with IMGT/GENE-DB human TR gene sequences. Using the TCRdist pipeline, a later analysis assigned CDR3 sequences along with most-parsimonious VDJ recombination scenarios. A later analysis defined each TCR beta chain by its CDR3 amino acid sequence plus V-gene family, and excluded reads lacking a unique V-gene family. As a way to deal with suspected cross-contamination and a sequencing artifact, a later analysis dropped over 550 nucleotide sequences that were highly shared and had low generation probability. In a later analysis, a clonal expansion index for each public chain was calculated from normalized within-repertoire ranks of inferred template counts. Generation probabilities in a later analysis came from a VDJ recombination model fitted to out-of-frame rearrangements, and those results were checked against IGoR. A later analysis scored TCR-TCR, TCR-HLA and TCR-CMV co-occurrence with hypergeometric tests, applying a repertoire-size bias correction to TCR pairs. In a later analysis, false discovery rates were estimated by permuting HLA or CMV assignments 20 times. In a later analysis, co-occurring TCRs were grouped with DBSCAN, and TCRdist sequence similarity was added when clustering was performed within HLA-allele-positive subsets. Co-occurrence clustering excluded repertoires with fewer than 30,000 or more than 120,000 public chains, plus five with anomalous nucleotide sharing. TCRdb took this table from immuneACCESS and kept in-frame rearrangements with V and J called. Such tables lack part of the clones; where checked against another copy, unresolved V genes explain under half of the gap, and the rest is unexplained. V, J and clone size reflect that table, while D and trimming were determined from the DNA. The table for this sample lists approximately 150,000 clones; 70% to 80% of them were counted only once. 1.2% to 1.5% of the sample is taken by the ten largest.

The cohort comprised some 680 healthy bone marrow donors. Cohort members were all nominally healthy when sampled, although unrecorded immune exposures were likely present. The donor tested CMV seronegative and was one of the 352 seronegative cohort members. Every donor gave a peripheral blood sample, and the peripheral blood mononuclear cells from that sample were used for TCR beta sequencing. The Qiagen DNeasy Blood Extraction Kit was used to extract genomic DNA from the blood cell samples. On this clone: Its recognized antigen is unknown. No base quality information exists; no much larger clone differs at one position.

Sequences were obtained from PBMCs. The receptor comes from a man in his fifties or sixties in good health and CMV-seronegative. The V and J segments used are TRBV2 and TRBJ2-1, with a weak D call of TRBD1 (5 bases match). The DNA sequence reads TGTGCCAGCAGGGGGCCCTACAATGAGCAGTTCTTC. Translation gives CASRGPYNEQFF.